Listed below are T cell receptor beta chains from one sample, sequenced in a study of blood T cells in healthy people across ages. TCRdb processed the 5' RACE reads anew with MiXCR; each CDR3 protein has one entry. The sample holds around 1,600,000 distinct CDR3 sequences, about 45% seen once. The sample comprised blood. The receptors stem from a young woman in good health. Each CDR3 is given with its conserved first and last residue. D genes are given only for firm matches. Clone size is stated in some rows and not others, as once, few, many or a class when expanded.

j_call v_call d_call clone_size cdr3_aa cdr3_nt
TRBJ2-5 TRBV20-1 TRBD2 many CSASFSPLAGTSAQYF TGCAGTGCTAGCTTTAGCCCCCTAGCGGGGACCTCAGCCCAGTACTTC
TRBJ2-1 TRBV6-5 TRBD2 NA CASSLTSGSLGEQFF TGTGCCAGCAGTCTAACTAGCGGGAGTCTAGGGGAGCAGTTCTTC
TRBJ2-2 TRBV6-1 TRBD2 NA CAGEGRKFDTGGLFF TGTGCAGGGGAGGGGAGGAAATTCGACACCGGGGGGCTGTTTTTT
TRBJ2-5 TRBV2 NA NA CASSEGVGQETQYF TGTGCCAGCAGTGAAGGGGTCGGACAAGAGACCCAGTACTTC
TRBJ2-2 TRBV6-5 TRBD1 NA CASSGQGRTELFF TGTGCCAGCAGTGGACAGGGGCGGACGGAGCTGTTTTTT
TRBJ2-7 TRBV4-1 NA NA CASSQEPGGSYEQYF TGCGCCAGCAGCCAAGAACCAGGGGGGTCCTACGAGCAGTACTTC
TRBJ1-1 TRBV6-6 NA NA CASRVHQGMNTEAFF TGTGCCAGCCGGGTCCACCAGGGCATGAACACTGAAGCTTTCTTT
TRBJ2-3 TRBV29-1 TRBD1 many CSVDGQGGTDTQYF TGCAGCGTTGATGGGCAGGGGGGCACAGATACGCAGTATTTT
TRBJ1-2 TRBV12-3/TRBV12-4 TRBD1 few CASLRGAYGYTF TGTGCCAGCCTCAGGGGGGCCTATGGCTACACCTTC
TRBJ1-1 TRBV4-3 NA NA CASSQGQGLVWNTEAFF TGCGCCAGCAGCCAAGGGCAGGGGCTGGTATGGAACACTGAAGCTTTCTTT
TRBJ1-4 TRBV7-8 NA few CASSLGISNEKLFF TGTGCCAGCAGCTTGGGGATTTCTAATGAAAAACTGTTTTTT
TRBJ1-1 TRBV7-9 NA NA CASSYPAGTEAFF TGTGCCAGCAGCTACCCGGCCGGTACTGAAGCTTTCTTT
TRBJ2-7 TRBV9 NA few CASSVGQATYEQYF TGTGCCAGCAGCGTAGGCCAGGCCACCTACGAGCAGTACTTC
TRBJ1-1 TRBV6-5 NA NA CASSRRGSNTEAFF TGTGCCAGCAGTCGCAGGGGATCAAACACTGAAGCTTTCTTT
TRBJ1-4 TRBV7-2 NA few CASSQGSNEKLFF TGTGCCAGCAGCCAGGGGTCTAATGAAAAACTGTTTTTT
TRBJ1-1 TRBV4-1 TRBD1 few CASSQRQGQDTEAFF TGCGCCAGCAGCCAAAGACAGGGTCAAGACACTGAAGCTTTCTTT
TRBJ1-1 TRBV6-5 NA NA CASKQNTEAFF TGTGCCAGCAAACAGAACACTGAAGCTTTCTTT
TRBJ2-7 TRBV6-2/TRBV6-3 TRBD2 NA CASSYRAGGKYNEQYF TGTGCCAGCAGTTACCGCGCGGGGGGGAAGTACAATGAGCAGTACTTC
TRBJ1-2 TRBV9 NA many CASSVDEGSFYGYTF TGTGCCAGCAGCGTAGATGAGGGGTCCTTCTATGGCTACACCTTC
TRBJ2-7 TRBV11-2 NA many CASSLDVGYEQYF TGTGCCAGCAGCTTAGATGTGGGCTACGAGCAGTACTTC
TRBJ2-7 TRBV20-1 TRBD2 NA CSAGVIGLAVSYNEQYF TGCAGTGCTGGAGTAATCGGGCTAGCGGTCTCCTACAATGAGCAGTACTTC
TRBJ2-5 TRBV7-8 NA few CASSLQGWGETQYF TGTGCCAGCAGCTTACAGGGTTGGGGAGAGACCCAGTACTTC
TRBJ1-2 TRBV15 NA NA CATSRAAIDSEKGGYTF TGTGCCACCAGCAGGGCAGCCATAGACTCCGAGAAGGGTGGCTACACCTTC
TRBJ2-1 TRBV4-3 TRBD1 NA CASSHDWTGLSIGQFF TGCGCCAGCAGCCACGATTGGACAGGGCTGAGTATTGGGCAGTTCTTC
TRBJ2-3 TRBV7-2 TRBD2 few CASTLRLAGADTQYF TGTGCCAGCACCCTCCGACTAGCGGGAGCGGATACGCAGTATTTT
TRBJ2-7 TRBV9 NA NA CASSVDSANVQYF TGTGCCAGCAGCGTAGATTCCGCCAACGTGCAGTACTTC
TRBJ2-1 TRBV7-7 NA few CASSPRTDGNEQFF TGTGCTAGCAGCCCCAGAACTGACGGGAATGAGCAGTTCTTC
TRBJ2-7 TRBV20-1 TRBD2 few CSARVPSGYEQYF TGCAGTGCTAGAGTCCCTAGCGGGTACGAGCAGTACTTC
TRBJ1-3 TRBV7-2 TRBD1 few CASSLVWTGGGSGNTIYF TGTGCCAGCAGCTTAGTTTGGACAGGGGGCGGCTCTGGAAACACCATATATTTT
TRBJ2-7 TRBV10-3 NA NA CAISVWKGLHNYEQYF TGTGCCATCAGTGTATGGAAGGGTCTTCATAACTACGAGCAGTACTTC
TRBJ1-2 TRBV5-1 NA few CASSLQSQGYTF TGCGCCAGCAGCTTACAGAGCCAAGGCTACACCTTC
TRBJ2-1 TRBV24-1 TRBD1 few CATSRPGTGDNEQFF TGTGCCACCAGCCGACCCGGGACAGGTGACAATGAGCAGTTCTTC
TRBJ2-5 TRBV29-1 NA few CSVVGLVQETQYF TGCAGCGTTGTAGGTCTCGTACAAGAGACCCAGTACTTC
TRBJ2-1 TRBV9 TRBD2 NA CASSAGTSLSNEQFF TGTGCCAGCAGCGCCGGGACTAGTCTGTCGAATGAGCAGTTCTTC
TRBJ2-7 TRBV7-2 NA NA CASSLVSRQGGYEQYF TGTGCCAGCAGCTTAGTATCTCGGCAGGGGGGCTACGAGCAGTACTTC